Sequencing of this TCR beta chain was carried out in a study of vaccination and CD4 T cells after COVID-19. Study summary: Cells were stimulated with overlapping spike peptides from SARS-CoV-2, HCoV-NL63, HCoV-OC43 and HCoV-229E. Controls used CEFX viral epitopes (positive), HIV-1 Nef peptides (negative), or no peptide.

Treatment in this sample: approximately nine-day PBMC culture with coronavirus spike peptide pools or control peptides (ViraFEST assay). Trimming removed 7 bases at V and 3 bases at J, with 10 bases between. CDR1 is MDHEN and CDR2 is SYDVKM in the germline V gene. The CDR3 sequence is 12 residues long. Of note for this clonotype: Its cognate antigen is unknown.

Cultured CD4+ T-cell DNA underwent Oncomine TCR Beta short-read sequencing. TCRdb re-called the PCR reads with MiXCR, one entry per CDR3 protein. This table has thousands of distinct CDR3 sequences, about 32% appearing once. This receptor was identified in a human donor with COVID-19. J is TRBJ2-7 and V is TRBV28; perhaps TRBD2 as D (6 bases). What was sequenced was cultured CD4+ T cells from blood. CDR3 coding DNA: TGTGCCAGCAACACGGGGGTCTACGAGCAGTACTTC. This translates into CASNTGVYEQYF.